This T cell receptor (beta chain) was captured in a study of response to subunit inactivated influenza vaccine. General study findings and limits: The authors offered the suggestion that each seasonal influenza vaccination recruits few new T cells.

In regard to this clonotype: Its antigen is still unknown.

A single record per CDR3 protein comes from TCRdb applying MiXCR to the RT-PCR reads. The repertoire holds 500,000 to 600,000 distinct CDR3 sequences, with less than 10% as singletons. Germline V CDR1 and CDR2: SGHTA, FQGNSA. The CDR3 has 15 amino acids. V was shortened by 2 bases and J by 3 bases, with 13 bases between the two germline ends. The V and J genes are TRBV7-2 and TRBJ1-2; D is unclear. This sample comprised PBMCs from blood, obtained about 23 months after vaccination. This sequence originates from a man between 50 and 75 years old who received an inactivated influenza vaccine. Here the CDR3 reads CASSLLRLGDYGYTF. CDR3 DNA: TGTGCCAGCAGCTTACTCCGACTCGGCGACTATGGCTACACCTTC.